A selection of T cell receptor beta chains follows, all from one sample in a study of blood T cell repertoires in COVID-19. Profiling relied on immunoSEQ multiplex PCR, and the TCRdb table lists in-frame clones only, not all of them. The table lists over 130,000 clones, 75% to 85% of them singletons. Material: peripheral blood. The source is a man aged 50 or older with acute or convalescent COVID-19. Each CDR3 is given with its conserved first and last residue. Some rows have no size entry. The others give once, few or many, or a class for an expanded clone.

j_gene: TRBJ2-7; v_gene: TRBV6-5; abundance: NA; CDR3aa: CASRRGAGGDYEQYF
j_gene: TRBJ1-2; v_gene: TRBV6-5; abundance: NA; CDR3aa: CASRHRAEGYTF
j_gene: TRBJ2-1; v_gene: TRBV9; abundance: NA; CDR3aa: CASSGTSGDYNEQFF
j_gene: TRBJ1-1; v_gene: TRBV6-5; abundance: NA; CDR3aa: CASSVDRGNTEAFF
j_gene: TRBJ2-7; v_gene: TRBV2; abundance: NA; CDR3aa: CASTRRGTGSSYEQYF
j_gene: TRBJ1-1; v_gene: TRBV28; abundance: few; CDR3aa: CASILGQGGTEAFF
j_gene: TRBJ1-5; v_gene: TRBV24-1; abundance: NA; CDR3aa: CATSAPGGSGNQPQHF
j_gene: TRBJ1-1; v_gene: TRBV10-3; abundance: NA; CDR3aa: CAIRGAQGGEAFF
j_gene: TRBJ2-1; v_gene: TRBV7-8; abundance: NA; CDR3aa: CASSPLAGGSYNEQFF
j_gene: TRBJ2-5; v_gene: TRBV19; abundance: once; CDR3aa: CASSRSGTEYQETQYF
j_gene: TRBJ1-3; v_gene: TRBV30; abundance: NA; CDR3aa: CAWDRRLGDTIYF
j_gene: TRBJ1-2; v_gene: TRBV30; abundance: NA; CDR3aa: CALQVPGYTF
j_gene: TRBJ1-2; v_gene: TRBV4-1; abundance: NA; CDR3aa: CASSSPVGGYGYTF
j_gene: TRBJ2-1; v_gene: TRBV30; abundance: NA; CDR3aa: CAWSYFSYNEQFF
j_gene: TRBJ2-7; v_gene: TRBV14; abundance: NA; CDR3aa: CASSLIDRGNNEQYF
j_gene: TRBJ2-2; v_gene: TRBV6-1; abundance: NA; CDR3aa: CASSEGTGGLTGELFF
j_gene: TRBJ2-1; v_gene: TRBV3-1/TRBV3-2; abundance: NA; CDR3aa: CASSRNPGAGGLNEQFF
j_gene: TRBJ1-6; v_gene: TRBV3-1/TRBV3-2; abundance: NA; CDR3aa: CASSQGQAEGSPLHF
j_gene: TRBJ1-5; v_gene: TRBV5-5; abundance: NA; CDR3aa: CASSLGREGNQPQHF
j_gene: TRBJ1-1; v_gene: TRBV7-8; abundance: NA; CDR3aa: CASSSTGSRPRAFF
j_gene: TRBJ1-2; v_gene: TRBV6-1; abundance: NA; CDR3aa: CASSANPWTVNYGYTF
j_gene: TRBJ2-7; v_gene: TRBV9; abundance: NA; CDR3aa: CASSGGHRVGIYEQYF
j_gene: TRBJ2-5; v_gene: TRBV9; abundance: NA; CDR3aa: CASSVGGAETQYF
j_gene: TRBJ1-1; v_gene: TRBV27; abundance: NA; CDR3aa: CASSHRTRDTEAFF
j_gene: TRBJ2-6; v_gene: TRBV2; abundance: NA; CDR3aa: CASSGQDGANVLTF
j_gene: TRBJ2-1; v_gene: TRBV11-2; abundance: once; CDR3aa: CASSLQPSTQGRRNEQFF
j_gene: TRBJ2-6; v_gene: TRBV11-2; abundance: NA; CDR3aa: CASSLTPPGILSGANVLTF
j_gene: TRBJ2-7; v_gene: TRBV29-1; abundance: NA; CDR3aa: CSVRDRGYEQYF
j_gene: TRBJ1-2; v_gene: TRBV10-3; abundance: NA; CDR3aa: CAITHGQGPNYGYTF
j_gene: TRBJ2-5; v_gene: TRBV18; abundance: NA; CDR3aa: CASSPQQQETQYF
j_gene: TRBJ2-3; v_gene: TRBV9; abundance: NA; CDR3aa: CASSVSLAGVADTQYF
j_gene: TRBJ2-7; v_gene: TRBV6-5; abundance: NA; CDR3aa: CASSRDRGKYEQYF
j_gene: TRBJ2-3; v_gene: TRBV7-9; abundance: NA; CDR3aa: CASSPSPRSTDTQYF
j_gene: TRBJ2-1; v_gene: TRBV2; abundance: NA; CDR3aa: CASSELRTSGGFGQFF
j_gene: TRBJ1-5; v_gene: TRBV6-5; abundance: NA; CDR3aa: CASRPTGNQPQHF
j_gene: TRBJ1-4; v_gene: TRBV19; abundance: NA; CDR3aa: CASRMAGGVWTNEKLFF
j_gene: TRBJ1-6; v_gene: TRBV30; abundance: NA; CDR3aa: CAWTRRDRNNSPLHF
j_gene: TRBJ2-2; v_gene: TRBV5-1; abundance: once; CDR3aa: CASSRTGTNTGELFF
j_gene: TRBJ1-6; v_gene: TRBV10-1; abundance: NA; CDR3aa: CASSENRGKASPLHF
j_gene: TRBJ2-2; v_gene: TRBV10-3; abundance: few; CDR3aa: CAIRPVGQGAGELFF
j_gene: TRBJ2-1; v_gene: TRBV6-6; abundance: NA; CDR3aa: CASSYGGGKQFF
j_gene: TRBJ1-5; v_gene: TRBV2; abundance: NA; CDR3aa: CASRQSTGQPQHF
j_gene: TRBJ1-4; v_gene: TRBV10-3; abundance: NA; CDR3aa: CAISERGGTIPEKLFF
j_gene: TRBJ1-2; v_gene: TRBV19; abundance: NA; CDR3aa: CASSRDRGNYGYTF
j_gene: TRBJ1-1; v_gene: TRBV11-3; abundance: NA; CDR3aa: CASSLGDGSEAFF
j_gene: TRBJ1-2; v_gene: TRBV19; abundance: NA; CDR3aa: CASRSQGANYGYTF
j_gene: TRBJ2-1; v_gene: TRBV5-1; abundance: NA; CDR3aa: CASSVTYPGGEQFF
j_gene: TRBJ1-4; v_gene: TRBV6-5; abundance: NA; CDR3aa: CASRGRGEKLFF
j_gene: TRBJ1-2; v_gene: TRBV27; abundance: once; CDR3aa: CASSPDGGHYGYTF
j_gene: TRBJ1-3; v_gene: TRBV28; abundance: NA; CDR3aa: CASSLFSQSGNTIYF
j_gene: TRBJ1-5; v_gene: TRBV30; abundance: NA; CDR3aa: CAWSVGEIYQPQHF
j_gene: TRBJ1-5; v_gene: TRBV3-1/TRBV3-2; abundance: once; CDR3aa: CASSPSGDQPQHF
j_gene: TRBJ1-2; v_gene: TRBV13; abundance: few; CDR3aa: CASSDRDRGRYGYTF
j_gene: TRBJ1-2; v_gene: TRBV10-3; abundance: NA; CDR3aa: CAIRDPGQGINGYTF
j_gene: TRBJ2-1; v_gene: TRBV19; abundance: NA; CDR3aa: CASSTDREIYNEQFF
j_gene: TRBJ2-3; v_gene: TRBV6-1; abundance: NA; CDR3aa: CASSDLRGSSGQYF
j_gene: TRBJ1-6; v_gene: TRBV27; abundance: NA; CDR3aa: CASSPPRSDRVVSPLHF
j_gene: TRBJ2-7; v_gene: TRBV11-3; abundance: NA; CDR3aa: CASSLGRGTYEQYF
j_gene: TRBJ1-2; v_gene: TRBV29-1; abundance: once; CDR3aa: CSVDYQGNYGYTF
j_gene: TRBJ2-2; v_gene: TRBV7-9; abundance: NA; CDR3aa: CASSRGTANTGELFF